The 15 T cell receptor beta chains listed next were all sequenced from one sample in a study of cytomegalovirus exposure and HLA in healthy donors. The PCR ran on 60 Vbeta and 13 Jbeta primers. Measured with immunoSEQ multiplex PCR; TCRdb has only the in-frame clones, and not every one. The sample carries approximately 300,000 clones, approximately 84% recorded once. Sequenced input: PBMCs. The receptor set was obtained from a woman between 35 and 50 years old in good health and CMV-seropositive.

J is TRBJ2-1 and V is TRBV6-1, with 9 bases fitting TRBD2. The germline V gene has CDR1 MNHNS and CDR2 SASEGT. There are 14 residues in the CDR3. The J segment lost 5 bases and the V segment lost 4 bases, leaving 3 bases of the junction unmatched. CDR3: CASSVAGGDNEQFF. The CDR3 region has the DNA TGTGCCAGCAGTGTTGCGGGGGGGGACAATGAGCAGTTCTTC.

The V gene is TRBV5-4, the J gene TRBJ2-1; weak D call: TRBD1 (7 bases). The CDR3 is made up of 13 amino acids. V lost 2 bases and J 9 bases, leaving 12 bases between the germline ends. Germline-derived CDR1 and CDR2 are SGHNT and YYREEE (reference sequence). CDR3 sequence (DNA): TGTGCCAGCAGCTTCCAGGGGGGAGTTGAGCAGTTCTTC. This sequence encodes CASSFQGGVEQFF. The full variable domain, with the rest looked up from reference TRBV5-4 and TRBJ2-1, is ETGVTQSPTHLIKTRGQQVTLRCSSQSGHNTVSWYQQALGQGPQFIFQYYREEENGRGNFPPRFSGLQFPNYSSELNVNALELDDSALYLCASSFQGGVEQFFGPGTRLTVL.

The V call is TRBV7-8, the J call TRBJ2-2; tentative D call: TRBD2 (6 bases). The CDR3 loop spans 15 amino acids. V gave up 6 bases and J gave up 1 base, with 12 bases separating them. Germline CDR1 SGHVS, CDR2 FQNEAQ. The DNA for the CDR3 is TGTGCCAGCAGTCGAAGGAGGGGGAACACCGGGGAGCTGTTTTTT. This sequence encodes CASSRRRGNTGELFF.

This clone showed up just a few times. This chain connects TRBV6-1 to TRBJ1-2; a possible D gene is TRBD1 (5 bases). Germline V gene sequence: CDR1 MNHNS, CDR2 SASEGT. Trimming stripped 3 bases from V and 8 bases from J, with 13 bases between. The CDR3 sequence is 13 residues long. CDR3 amino acids: CASSDIDSTGYTF. In DNA form, the CDR3 reads TGTGCCAGCAGTGACATCGACAGTACCGGCTACACCTTC.

This sequence joins TRBV20-1 and TRBJ1-1; D remains unclear. The CDR3 extends over 11 amino acids. V was pared by 5 bases and J by 3 bases, with 7 bases between. The germline V gene encodes CDR1 DFQATT and CDR2 SNEGSKA (reference sequence). The CDR3 DNA reads as TGCAGTGCTGGCCGGGACACTGAAGCTTTCTTT. This translates into CSAGRDTEAFF.

The chain couples TRBV7-9 to TRBJ2-1; 8 bases line up with TRBD2. Trimming took 5 bases from V and 7 from J; bases not matched to a gene: 10. There are 15 residues in the CDR3. CDR1 is SEHNR, CDR2 FQNEAQ, per germline (reference sequence). The CDR3 spells CASSLRGSGANEQFF. The CDR3 nucleotides read TGTGCCAGCAGCCTTCGTGGTAGCGGGGCTAATGAGCAGTTCTTC.

This clone is a singleton in its sample. The V gene is TRBV4-2, the J gene TRBJ2-3; 13 bases are shared with TRBD2. The CDR3 is made up of 17 amino acids. The J segment lost 2 bases and the V segment lost 0 bases, leaving 2 bases of the junction unmatched. The germline V gene encodes CDR1 LGHNA and CDR2 YNFKEQ. The CDR3 spells CASSQEGLAGLTDTQYF. CDR3 nucleotides: TGTGCCAGCAGCCAAGAGGGACTAGCGGGACTCACAGATACGCAGTATTTT.

This chain links TRBV4-1 with TRBJ1-5; 9 positions match TRBD1. The ends lost 4 bases at V and 1 base at J; junction bases unmatched: 5. This CDR3 comprises 16 residues. Germline V gene sequence: CDR1 MGHRA, CDR2 YSYEKL. The CDR3 nucleotides read TGCGCCAGCAGCCGAGAACAGGGGGCAAGCAATCAGCCCCAGCATTTT. As protein: CASSREQGASNQPQHF.

The genes are TRBV28 and TRBJ1-3, with D perhaps TRBD1 (6 bases). V was clipped by 8 bases and J by 3 bases, with 8 bases between them. There are 12 residues in the CDR3. The germline gives CDR1 MDHEN, CDR2 SYDVKM. The CDR3 DNA reads as TGTGCCAGCTCAGGGGTTGGAAACACCATATATTTT. Translation gives CASSGVGNTIYF.

This chain uses TRBV15 with TRBJ2-5; D may be TRBD2 (6 bases). The DNA end is a closer match to TRBJ2-7, so the J assignment may be wrong. The CDR3 runs to 15 residues. The germline V gene has CDR1 LNHNV and CDR2 YYDKDF (reference sequence). This chain's CDR3 is CATSRDLGGAGEQYF. The CDR3 nucleotides are TGTGCCACCAGCAGAGATCTGGGAGGAGCGGGCGAGCAGTACTTC.

This clone was observed a handful of times. This chain connects TRBV7-9 to TRBJ1-2; TRBD1 matches 7 bases. Looked up from germline, CDR1 is SEHNR and CDR2 is FQNEAQ (reference sequence). The CDR3 is 15 amino acids. V lost 5 bases, J lost 1 base, and 7 bases stayed unmatched. The CDR3 bases are TGTGCCAGCAGCGATGGGACAGACTATAACTATGGCTACACCTTC. Residues: CASSDGTDYNYGYTF. The full variable domain, rest sourced from reference TRBV7-9 and TRBJ1-2, is DTGVSQNPRHKITKRGQNVTFRCDPISEHNRLYWYRQTLGQGPEFLTYFQNEAQLEKSRLLSDRFSAERPKGSFSTLEIQRTEQGDSAMYLCASSDGTDYNYGYTFGSGTRLTVV.

As concerns this clone: Its ends do not fully match the called genes, so a read error is possible. CDR3 sequence: CASSLPSRELFF. CDR3 nucleotide sequence: TGTGCCAGCAGTTTACCCTCGCGGGAGCTGTTCTTC. The chain is built from TRBV28 and TRBJ2-1; 7 bases align to TRBD2. The CDR3 contains 12 residues. Per the germline V gene, CDR1 is MDHEN and CDR2 is SYDVKM.

The chain links TRBV9 to TRBJ2-7, with 10 positions matching TRBD2. V was clipped by 3 bases and J by 6 bases; unmatched bases: 3. CDR1 and CDR2 from the germline V gene are SGDLS and YYNGEE. CDR3 length: 13 amino acids. The CDR3 here is CASSDLAGVEQYF. The CDR3 nucleotides read TGTGCCAGCAGCGATCTAGCGGGAGTCGAGCAGTACTTC.

In this sample, this clone turned up once. The V and J genes are TRBV27 and TRBJ2-2, with 8 bases that match TRBD2. Germline V lookup: CDR1 MNHEY, CDR2 SMNVEV (reference sequence). J was trimmed by 6 bases and V by 6 bases; bases with no gene match: 6. The CDR3 sequence is 14 residues long. Here the CDR3 DNA reads TGTGCCAGCAGCCCCAGGACTAGCTCCGGGGAGCTGTTTTTT. As protein: CASSPRTSSGELFF.

This clone came up once. The chain links TRBV6-4 to TRBJ1-5; 8 bases fit TRBD1. Trimming removed 3 bases from V and 0 bases from J; junction bases left unmatched: 7. This CDR3 is 17 amino acids long. Germline assignment: CDR1 MRHNA and CDR2 SNTAGT. The CDR3 here is CASSELRDRGSNQPQHF. Written as DNA, the CDR3 is TGTGCCAGCAGTGAGCTACGAGACAGGGGTAGCAATCAGCCCCAGCATTTT.